This TCR beta chain was sequenced in a study of T-cell memory formation after mild COVID-19. Regarding the study as a whole: CD4+ bias marked clones expanding day 15 to 37, unlike balanced contracting clones. There were some responding clones in pre-infection memory, which suggested that cross-reactive memory had joined.

5'RACE primed at constant segments yielded TCR alpha and TCR beta cDNA libraries bearing sample barcodes and UMIs. TCRdb ran MiXCR on the 5' RACE reads and lists one entry per CDR3 protein. The table shows a few hundred thousand distinct CDR3 sequences, with 27% occurring only once. A remark on this clonotype: The antigen is undetermined.

The CDR3 has 15 amino acids. Germline lookup yields CDR1 SEHNR and CDR2 FQNEAQ (reference sequence). V lost 0 bases and J 0 bases, leaving 9 bases between the germline ends. The sequence was collected from an adult woman who had mild COVID-19 (a few samples of this study predate the infection). Cell type and time point are not known. Sequencing was carried out using PBMCs or a T cell subset sorted from them (not recorded which). This rearrangement joins TRBV7-9 to TRBJ2-7; D is uncertain. For the CDR3, the DNA is TGTGCCAGCAGCTTAGCGCTCTGGGGCTCCTACGAGCAGTACTTC. It is translated as CASSLALWGSYEQYF.